Listed here are 4 T cell receptor beta chains from one sample, sequenced in a study of blood T cell repertoires in COVID-19. The assay was immunoSEQ multiplex PCR, and TCRdb's table has in-frame clones only and misses some. The sample lists 45,000 to 70,000 clones; approximately 86% were seen once. Sequenced material: peripheral blood. All receptors come from a woman of 80 years or more with COVID-19, enrolled during active disease.

The chain is built from TRBV5-1 and TRBJ1-3; D is possibly TRBD1 (5 bases). Germline values: CDR1 SGHRS, CDR2 YFSETQ. Trimming cost V 1 base and J 0 bases, with 14 bases left between them. CDR3 length: 17 residues. Here the CDR3 DNA reads TGCGCCAGCAGCTTGTCCGGACACCCGGGCTCTGGAAACACCATATATTTT. This codes for CASSLSGHPGSGNTIYF.

The J gene is TRBJ1-1, the V gene TRBV9; D gene ambiguous. The CDR3 has 14 residues. Germline CDR1 SGDLS, CDR2 YYNGEE. Deletions cut 0 bases from V and 10 bases from J, with 16 bases between. CDR3 sequence: CASSVDNDPRRAFF. In DNA form, the CDR3 reads TGTGCCAGCAGCGTAGATAATGACCCCCGGAGAGCTTTCTTT.

This clone showed up just a few times. The chain recombines TRBV2 with TRBJ2-5; D might be TRBD2 (6 bases). The V end lost 5 bases, the J end lost 4 bases, and 14 bases lay between the germline ends. The CDR3 spans 14 residues. Germline CDR1 SNHLY, CDR2 FYNNEI. The CDR3 spells CASSYFEGGETQYF. Here the CDR3 DNA reads TGTGCCAGCAGTTATTTTGAGGGAGGAGAGACCCAGTACTTC. Full variable domain (outside the CDR3, taken from reference TRBV2 and TRBJ2-5): EPEVTQTPSHQVTQMGQEVILRCVPISNHLYFYWYRQILGQKVEFLVSFYNNEISEKSEIFDDQFSVERPDGSNFTLKIRSTKLEDSAMYFCASSYFEGGETQYFGPGTRLLVL.

This clone has only one observation. The chain uses TRBV7-2 and TRBJ2-3; no clear D. Germline CDR1 is SGHTA and CDR2 is FQGNSA. This CDR3 comprises 16 residues. The V gene lost 0 bases and the J gene lost 0 bases, with 10 bases spanning the gap. CDR3 in amino acids: CASSLALAFSTDTQYF. The CDR3 DNA is TGTGCCAGCAGCTTAGCGCTGGCTTTTAGCACAGATACGCAGTATTTT.